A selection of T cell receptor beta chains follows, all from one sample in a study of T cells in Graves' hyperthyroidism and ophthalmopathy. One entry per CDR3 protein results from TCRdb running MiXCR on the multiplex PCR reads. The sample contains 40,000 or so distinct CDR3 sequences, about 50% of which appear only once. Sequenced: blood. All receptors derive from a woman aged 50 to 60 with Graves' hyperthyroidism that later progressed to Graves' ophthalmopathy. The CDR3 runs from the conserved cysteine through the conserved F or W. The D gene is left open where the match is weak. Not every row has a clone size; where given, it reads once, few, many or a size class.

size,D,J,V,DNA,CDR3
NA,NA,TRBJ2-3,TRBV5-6,TGTGCCAGCAGCTTGGTAGGGGGGGGAGATACGCAGTATTTT,CASSLVGGGDTQYF
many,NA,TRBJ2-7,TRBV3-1,TGTGCCAGCAGCCAGCAACTAGCCGGCGAGCAGTACTTC,CASSQQLAGEQYF
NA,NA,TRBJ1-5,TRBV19,TGTGCCACACTAGCGGGGTGGCAGCCCCAGCATTTT,CATLAGWQPQHF
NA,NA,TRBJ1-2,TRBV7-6,TGTGCCAGCAGCCCAGGCCCCCAAACCGCATTACGGCCCTATGGCTACACCTTC,CASSPGPQTALRPYGYTF
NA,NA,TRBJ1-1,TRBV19,TGTGCCAGTAGTATAGGGGAGAACACTGAAGCTTTCTTT,CASSIGENTEAFF
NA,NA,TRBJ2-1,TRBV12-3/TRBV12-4,TGTGCCAGCAGTTTAGGGGGCAGGAAGCAGTTCTTC,CASSLGGRKQFF
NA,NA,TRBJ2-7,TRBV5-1,TGCGCCAGCAGCATCCTACAATCCTACGAGCAATACTTC,CASSILQSYEQYF
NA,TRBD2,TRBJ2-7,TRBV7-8,TGTGCCAGCAGACTGATAGCGGGAGCTCCCGAGCAGTACTTC,CASRLIAGAPEQYF
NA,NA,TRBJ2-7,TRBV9,TGTGCCAGCAGCACTACTAGCCTTCCGCACGAGCAGTACTTC,CASSTTSLPHEQYF
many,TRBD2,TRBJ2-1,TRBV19,TGTGCCAGTAGTAAGACCGGGACTACCTACAATGAGCAGTTCTTC,CASSKTGTTYNEQFF
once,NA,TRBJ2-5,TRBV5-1,TGCGCCAGCAGCCCTGGACGGGGTGGGACCCAGTACTTC,CASSPGRGGTQYF
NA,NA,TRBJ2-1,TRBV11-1,TGTGCCAGCAGCTTTGGTGGGGCAGCCAATGAGCAGTTCTTC,CASSFGGAANEQFF
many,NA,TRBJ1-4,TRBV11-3,TGTGCCAGCAGCTTAGTATTCGGGGGCACTAATGAAAAACTGTTTTTT,CASSLVFGGTNEKLFF
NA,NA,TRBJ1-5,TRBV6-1,TGTGCCAGCAGTGTAACAGGCAATGGGCCCCAGCATTTT,CASSVTGNGPQHF
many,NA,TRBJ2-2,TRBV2,TGTGCCAGCACCGAGACCCGAATTAACACCGGGGAGCTGTTTTTT,CASTETRINTGELFF
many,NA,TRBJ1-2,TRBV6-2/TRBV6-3,TGTGCCAGCACCGCCGTCTCCTATGGCTACACCTTC,CASTAVSYGYTF
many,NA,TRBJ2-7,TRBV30,TGTGCCTGGGGAACACCCTCCTACGAGCAGTACTTC,CAWGTPSYEQYF
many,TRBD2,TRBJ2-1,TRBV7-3,TGTGCCAGCAGCAGACTAGCGGAGTACAATGAGCAGTTCTTC,CASSRLAEYNEQFF
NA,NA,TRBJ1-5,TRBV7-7,TGTGCTAGCAGCTTAGGTATAAGCTCCTACAATGAGCCCCAGCATTTT,CASSLGISSYNEPQHF
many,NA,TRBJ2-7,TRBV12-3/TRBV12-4,TGTGCCAGCAGGGCGGAGGCCGGGACCGCTTCCTACGAGCAGTACTTC,CASRAEAGTASYEQYF